This T cell receptor beta chain was sequenced for a study of CD8 T cells in Susac syndrome. RNA in amounts of about 0.45 to 1 ug was reverse transcribed with random hexamers. Using its own MiXCR run on the immunoSEQ multiplex PCR reads, TCRdb lists one record per CDR3 protein. There are about 180,000 distinct CDR3 sequences in the sample; 90% to 97% occur only once, and 0.093% lies in the top ten. Trimming stripped 4 bases from V and 3 bases from J, with 11 bases between. Germline values: CDR1 SGHDT, CDR2 YYEEEE. The CDR3 has 14 residues. The chain is built from TRBV5-6 and TRBJ2-1, with D tentatively TRBD1 (5 bases). Sequencing was performed on CD4+ T cells from PBMCs. The receptor comes from a human donor with multiple sclerosis. CDR3 in DNA: TGTGCCAGCAGCCTTGACAGAGTCTACAATGAGCAGTTCTTC. It yields the protein CASSLDRVYNEQFF.